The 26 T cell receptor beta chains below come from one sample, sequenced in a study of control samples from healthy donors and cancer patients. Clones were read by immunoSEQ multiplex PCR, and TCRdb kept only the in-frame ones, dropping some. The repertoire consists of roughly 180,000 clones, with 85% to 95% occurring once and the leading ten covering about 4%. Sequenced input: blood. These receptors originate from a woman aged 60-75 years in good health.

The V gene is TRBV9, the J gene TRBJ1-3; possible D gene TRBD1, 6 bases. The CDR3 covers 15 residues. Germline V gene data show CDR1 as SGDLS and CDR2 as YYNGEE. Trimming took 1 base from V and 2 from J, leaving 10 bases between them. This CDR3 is CASSVRGGTGNTIYF. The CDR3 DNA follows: TGTGCCAGCAGCGTAAGAGGGGGTACTGGAAACACCATATATTTT.

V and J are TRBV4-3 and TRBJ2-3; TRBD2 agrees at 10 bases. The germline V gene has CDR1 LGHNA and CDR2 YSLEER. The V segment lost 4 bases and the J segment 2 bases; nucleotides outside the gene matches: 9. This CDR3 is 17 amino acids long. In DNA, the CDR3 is TGCGCCAGCAGCCTAACATGGACTAGCGGCTTCACAGATACGCAGTATTTT. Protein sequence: CASSLTWTSGFTDTQYF.

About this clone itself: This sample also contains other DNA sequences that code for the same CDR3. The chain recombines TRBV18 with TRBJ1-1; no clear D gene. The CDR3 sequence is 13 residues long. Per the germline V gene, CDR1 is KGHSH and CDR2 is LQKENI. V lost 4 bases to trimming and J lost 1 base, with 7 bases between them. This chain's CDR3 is CASSLLENTEAFF. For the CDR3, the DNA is TGTGCCAGCTCACTTTTAGAGAACACTGAAGCTTTCTTT.

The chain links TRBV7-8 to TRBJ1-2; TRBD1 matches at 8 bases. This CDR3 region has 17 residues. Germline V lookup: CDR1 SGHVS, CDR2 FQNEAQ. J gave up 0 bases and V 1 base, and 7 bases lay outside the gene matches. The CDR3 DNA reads TGTGCCAGCAGCTTAGTGATTACAGGGGGTGCTAACTATGGCTACACCTTC. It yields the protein CASSLVITGGANYGYTF.

CDR3 residues: CASSFLLANEKLFF. Written as DNA, the CDR3 is TGTGCCAGCAGCTTTCTATTGGCTAATGAAAAACTGTTTTTT. The V call is TRBV7-8, the J call TRBJ1-4; D gene unclear. Germline V gene sequence: CDR1 SGHVS, CDR2 FQNEAQ. Deletions cut 3 bases from V and 3 bases from J, with 8 bases between. CDR3 length equals 14 residues. The full variable domain, completed using reference TRBV7-8 and TRBJ1-4, is GAGVSQSPRYKVAKRGQDVALRCDPISGHVSLFWYQQALGQGPEFLTYFQNEAQLDKSGLPSDRFFAERPEGSVSTLKIQRTQQEDSAVYLCASSFLLANEKLFFGSGTQLSVL.

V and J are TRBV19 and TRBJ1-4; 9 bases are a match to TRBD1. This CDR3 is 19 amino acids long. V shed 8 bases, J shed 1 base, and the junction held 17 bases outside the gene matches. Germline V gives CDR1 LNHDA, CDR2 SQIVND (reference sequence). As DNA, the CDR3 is TGTGCCAGTGGTTACGGGACAGGGACAGCGAAGGAAACTAATGAAAAACTGTTTTTT. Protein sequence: CASGYGTGTAKETNEKLFF.

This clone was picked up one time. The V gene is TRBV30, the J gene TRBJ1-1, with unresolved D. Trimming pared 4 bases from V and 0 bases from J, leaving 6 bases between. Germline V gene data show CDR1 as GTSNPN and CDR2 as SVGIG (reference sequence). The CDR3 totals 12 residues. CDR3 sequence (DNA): TGTGCCTGGAAGTGGATGAACACTGAAGCTTTCTTT. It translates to CAWKWMNTEAFF. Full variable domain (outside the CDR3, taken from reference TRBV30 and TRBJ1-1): SQTIHQWPATLVQPVGSPLSLECTVEGTSNPNLYWYRQAAGRGLQLLFYSVGIGQISSEVPQNLSASRPQDRQFILSSKKLLLSDSGFYLCAWKWMNTEAFFGQGTRLTVV.

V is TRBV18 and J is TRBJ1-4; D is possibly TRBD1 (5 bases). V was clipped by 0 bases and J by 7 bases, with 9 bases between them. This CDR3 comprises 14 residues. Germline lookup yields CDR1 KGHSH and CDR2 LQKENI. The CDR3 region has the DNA TGTGCCAGCTCACCACCGACAGAAACTGAAAAACTGTTTTTT. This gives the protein CASSPPTETEKLFF.

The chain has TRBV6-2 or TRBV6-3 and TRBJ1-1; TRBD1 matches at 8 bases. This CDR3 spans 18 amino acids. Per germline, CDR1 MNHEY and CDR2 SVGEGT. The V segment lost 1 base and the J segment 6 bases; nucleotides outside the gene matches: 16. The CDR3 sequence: CASSYYGLRGLISSEAFF. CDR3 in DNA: TGTGCCAGCAGTTACTATGGCCTCAGGGGGCTGATATCCTCTGAAGCTTTCTTT.

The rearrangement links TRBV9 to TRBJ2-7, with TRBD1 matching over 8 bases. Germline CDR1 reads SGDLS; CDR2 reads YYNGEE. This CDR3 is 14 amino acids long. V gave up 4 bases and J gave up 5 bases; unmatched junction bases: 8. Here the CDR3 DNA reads TGTGCCAGCAGCCCCCGCCAGGGGGCAAACGAGCAGTACTTC. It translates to CASSPRQGANEQYF.

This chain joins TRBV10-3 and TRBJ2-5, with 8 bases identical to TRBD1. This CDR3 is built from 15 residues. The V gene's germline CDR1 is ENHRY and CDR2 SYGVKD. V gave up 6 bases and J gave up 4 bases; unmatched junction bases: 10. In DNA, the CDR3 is TGTGCCATCAGATCCGCCCAGGGGGCAGGAGAGACCCAGTACTTC. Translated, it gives CAIRSAQGAGETQYF.

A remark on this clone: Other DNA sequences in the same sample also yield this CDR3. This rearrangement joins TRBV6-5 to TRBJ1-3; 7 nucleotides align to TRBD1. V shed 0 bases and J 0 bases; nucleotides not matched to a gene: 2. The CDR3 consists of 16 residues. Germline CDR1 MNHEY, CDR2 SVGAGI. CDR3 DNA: TGTGCCAGCAGTTACTCCAGGGGGAGCTCTGGAAACACCATATATTTT. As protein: CASSYSRGSSGNTIYF.

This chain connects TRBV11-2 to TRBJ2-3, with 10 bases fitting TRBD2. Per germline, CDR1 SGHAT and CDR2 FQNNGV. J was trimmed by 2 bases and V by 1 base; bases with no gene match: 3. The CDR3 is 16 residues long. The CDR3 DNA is TGTGCCAGCAGCTTAGTTCTAGCGGGGGTCACAGATACGCAGTATTTT. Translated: CASSLVLAGVTDTQYF.

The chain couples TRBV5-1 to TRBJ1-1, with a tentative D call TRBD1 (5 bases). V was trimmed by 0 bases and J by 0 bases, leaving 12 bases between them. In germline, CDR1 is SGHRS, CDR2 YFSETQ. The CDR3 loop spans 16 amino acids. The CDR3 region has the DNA TGCGCCAGCAGCTTGGTTTCGGGACCGATGAACACTGAAGCTTTCTTT. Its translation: CASSLVSGPMNTEAFF.

Here the CDR3 reads CASSGNGEAYGYTF. The DNA for the CDR3 is TGTGCCAGCAGCGGCAACGGGGAGGCCTATGGCTACACCTTC. The rearrangement uses TRBV9 and TRBJ1-2; D remains ambiguous. Germline V gene lookup returns CDR1 SGDLS and CDR2 YYNGEE. The CDR3 is made up of 14 amino acids. Trimming cost V 3 bases and J 4 bases, with 13 bases left between them. The variable domain in full, with the rest retrieved from reference TRBV9 and TRBJ1-2, is DSGVTQTPKHLITATGQRVTLRCSPRSGDLSVYWYQQSLDQGLQFLIQYYNGEERAKGNILERFSAQQFPDLHSELNLSSLELGDSALYFCASSGNGEAYGYTFGSGTRLTVV.

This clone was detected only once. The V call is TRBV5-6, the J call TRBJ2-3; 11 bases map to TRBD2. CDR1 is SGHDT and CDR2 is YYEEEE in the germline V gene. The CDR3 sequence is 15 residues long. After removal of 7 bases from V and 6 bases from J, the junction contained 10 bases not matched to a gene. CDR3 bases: TGTGCCAGCGGGGGACTAGCGGAGGGGCCGGATACGCAGTATTTT. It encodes CASGGLAEGPDTQYF.

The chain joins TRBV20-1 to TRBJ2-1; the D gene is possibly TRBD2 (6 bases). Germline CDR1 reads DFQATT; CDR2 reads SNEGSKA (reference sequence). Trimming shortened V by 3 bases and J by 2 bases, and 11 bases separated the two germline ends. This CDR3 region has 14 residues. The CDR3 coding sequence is TGCAGTGCTAGTTCCGGGGGAACCTACAATGAGCAGTTCTTC. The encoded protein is CSASSGGTYNEQFF.

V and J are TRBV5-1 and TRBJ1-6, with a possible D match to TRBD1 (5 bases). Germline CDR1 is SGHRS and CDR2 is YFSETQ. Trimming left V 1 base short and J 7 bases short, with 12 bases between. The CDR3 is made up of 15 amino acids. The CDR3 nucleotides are TGCGCCAGCAGCTTGACAGACAGAGGGAATTCACCCCTCCACTTT. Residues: CASSLTDRGNSPLHF. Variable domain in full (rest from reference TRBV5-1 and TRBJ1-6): KAGVTQTPRYLIKTRGQQVTLSCSPISGHRSVSWYQQTPGQGLQFLFEYFSETQRNKGNFPGRFSGRQFSNSRSEMNVSTLELGDSALYLCASSLTDRGNSPLHFGNGTRLTVT.

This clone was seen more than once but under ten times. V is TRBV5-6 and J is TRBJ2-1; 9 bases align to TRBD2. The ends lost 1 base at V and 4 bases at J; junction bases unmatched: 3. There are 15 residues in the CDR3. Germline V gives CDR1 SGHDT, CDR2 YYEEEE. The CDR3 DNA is TGTGCCAGCAGCTTGAGGACTAGCGTTTACAATGAGCAGTTCTTC. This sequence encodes CASSLRTSVYNEQFF.

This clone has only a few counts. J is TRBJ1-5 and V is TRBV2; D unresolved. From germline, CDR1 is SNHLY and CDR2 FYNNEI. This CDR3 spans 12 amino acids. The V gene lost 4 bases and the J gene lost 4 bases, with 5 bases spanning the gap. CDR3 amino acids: CASSGENQPQHF. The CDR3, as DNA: TGTGCCAGCAGTGGGGAGAATCAGCCCCAGCATTTT.

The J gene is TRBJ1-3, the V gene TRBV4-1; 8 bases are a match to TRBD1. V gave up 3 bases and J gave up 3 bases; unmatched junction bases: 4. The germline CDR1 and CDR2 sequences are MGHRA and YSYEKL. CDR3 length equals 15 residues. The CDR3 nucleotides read TGCGCCAGCAGCCAGACAGGGGCGAGTGGAAACACCATATATTTT. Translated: CASSQTGASGNTIYF.

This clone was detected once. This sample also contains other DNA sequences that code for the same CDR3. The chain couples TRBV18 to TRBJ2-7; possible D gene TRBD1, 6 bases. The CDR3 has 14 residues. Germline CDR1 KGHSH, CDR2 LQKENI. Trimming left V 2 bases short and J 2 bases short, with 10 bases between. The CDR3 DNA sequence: TGTGCCAGCTCACCATCGACAGGAGCCTACGAGCAGTACTTC. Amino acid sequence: CASSPSTGAYEQYF.

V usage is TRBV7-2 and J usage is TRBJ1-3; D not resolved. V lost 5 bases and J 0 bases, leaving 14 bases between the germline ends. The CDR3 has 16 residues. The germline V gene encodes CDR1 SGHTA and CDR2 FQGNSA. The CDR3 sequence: CASSQNDGSSGNTIYF. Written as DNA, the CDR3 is TGTGCCAGCAGCCAGAACGACGGAAGCTCTGGAAACACCATATATTTT.

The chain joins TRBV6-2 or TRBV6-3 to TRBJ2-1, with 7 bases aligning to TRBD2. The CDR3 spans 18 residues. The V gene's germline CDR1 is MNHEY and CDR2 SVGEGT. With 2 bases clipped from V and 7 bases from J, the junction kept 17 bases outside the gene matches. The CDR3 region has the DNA TGTGCCAGCAGTTACACCGGGGGAGGGAGGAGGGTTCGGAATGAGCAGTTCTTC. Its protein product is CASSYTGGGRRVRNEQFF.

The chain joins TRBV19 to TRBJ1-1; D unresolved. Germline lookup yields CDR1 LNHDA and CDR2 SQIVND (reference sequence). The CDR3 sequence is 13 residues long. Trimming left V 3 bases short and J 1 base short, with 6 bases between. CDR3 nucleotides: TGTGCCAGTAGTATGTCCGGGAACACTGAAGCTTTCTTT. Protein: CASSMSGNTEAFF. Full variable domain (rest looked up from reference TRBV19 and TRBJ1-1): DGGITQSPKYLFRKEGQNVTLSCEQNLNHDAMYWYRQDPGQGLRLIYYSQIVNDFQKGDIAEGYSVSREKKESFPLTVTSAQKNPTAFYLCASSMSGNTEAFFGQGTRLTVV.

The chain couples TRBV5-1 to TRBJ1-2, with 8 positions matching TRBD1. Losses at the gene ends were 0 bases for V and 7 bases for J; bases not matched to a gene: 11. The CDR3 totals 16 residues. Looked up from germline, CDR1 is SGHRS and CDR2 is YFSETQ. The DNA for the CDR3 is TGCGCCAGCAGCTTGGCCGGAATGCAGGGGGCCGGTGGCTACACCTTC. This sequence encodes CASSLAGMQGAGGYTF.